This is a list of T cell receptor beta chains from one sample in a study of cytomegalovirus exposure and HLA in healthy donors. TCRdb's copy holds only in-frame clones and misses some; the assay was immunoSEQ multiplex PCR. The top ten clones hold 1% of a sample with under 200,000 clones, roughly 78% of them seen once. Sequenced input: PBMCs. The receptor set was obtained from a woman in her forties or fifties in good health and CMV-seropositive. Each CDR3 is given with its conserved first and last residue. A D gene is named only where the DNA matches it firmly.

V	D	J	CDR3
TRBV18	TRBD2	TRBJ2-1	CASSPVRARTSVGNEQFF
TRBV28	TRBD2	TRBJ2-1	CASSLNRLAGVDEQFF
TRBV5-1	-	TRBJ1-4	CASSRTGIGTNEKLFF
TRBV7-2	TRBD1	TRBJ1-3	CASSFTGTGRNTIYF
TRBV7-9	-	TRBJ1-1	CASSLDLGAEAFF
TRBV18	TRBD1	TRBJ2-7	CASSPGQTGVYEQYF
TRBV7-9	TRBD1	TRBJ2-4	CASSLLIQGPSKNIQYF
TRBV7-2	TRBD1	-	CASSFVEIQGASYEQYF
TRBV4-3	-	TRBJ1-3	CASSQSIQGNTIYF
TRBV10-3	-	TRBJ2-7	CAISESKGQSDEQYF
TRBV27	-	TRBJ2-1	CASSLAGRSYNEQFF
TRBV27	-	TRBJ1-3	CASSLGGSGNTIYF
TRBV7-6	-	TRBJ1-1	CASSFGGRQSEAFF
TRBV11-3	TRBD2	TRBJ2-2	CASSLIAGGTGELFF
TRBV2	TRBD1	TRBJ1-4	CASRGTGKAEKLFF
TRBV11-2	-	TRBJ1-2	CASSFGTLTNYGYTF
TRBV19	TRBD2	TRBJ2-2	CASRKRAGTNTGELFF
TRBV21-1	-	TRBJ2-1	CASSQGLAGSYNEQFF
TRBV6-5	TRBD1	TRBJ2-1	CASSYGGQAFNEQFF
TRBV5-5	-	TRBJ1-4	CASSFLNEKLFF
TRBV11-2	TRBD1	TRBJ1-2	CASSPGQGGNYGYTF
TRBV7-7	-	TRBJ2-1	CASSAGLVNEQFF
TRBV7-6	-	TRBJ1-5	CASSLVGDNQPQHF
TRBV4-1	TRBD2	TRBJ2-1	CASSQDRAGGSYNEQFF
TRBV7-2	TRBD1	TRBJ1-2	CASSLDRGNAAANYGYTF
TRBV6-6	-	TRBJ1-1	CASSFGIQGKNTEAFF
TRBV30	-	TRBJ1-3	CASPTVSGNTIYF
TRBV9	TRBD1	TRBJ1-1	CASSGQGAGEAFF
TRBV27	-	TRBJ2-7	CASNRGGNYEQYF
TRBV18	-	TRBJ2-2	CASSPSVPGTGELFF
TRBV7-8	-	TRBJ1-1	CASSPRGLYMNTEAFF
TRBV7-2	-	TRBJ1-1	CASSVQGRLAEAFF
TRBV7-9	-	-	CASSSSRRGTDGYEQYF
TRBV4-2	-	TRBJ1-6	CASSQVGGGYNSPLHF
TRBV30	-	TRBJ1-2	CAWSSRYLTAGGYTF
TRBV19	-	TRBJ1-2	CASSMERRRYGYTF
TRBV19	TRBD1	TRBJ2-7	CASRQTGGSYEQYF
TRBV25-1	TRBD1	TRBJ1-2	CASSDVRGAKGYTF
TRBV5-4	-	TRBJ2-1	CASSSLQGANSYNEQFF
TRBV4-3	TRBD2	TRBJ2-1	CASSQETSGRVDEQFF
TRBV5-1	-	TRBJ2-1	CASSLVTSRSEQFF
TRBV6-1	-	TRBJ2-7	CAGGSREIYEQYF
TRBV28	-	TRBJ2-5	CASRTTGPWETQYF
TRBV7-9	TRBD1	TRBJ2-1	CSSSARRDRGYNEQFF
TRBV10-2	-	TRBJ1-5	CASRPPGKPQHF
TRBV5-1	-	TRBJ2-2	CASSLVAGNTGELFF
TRBV7-9	-	TRBJ1-4	CASSRRATNEKLFF
TRBV6-6	TRBD1	TRBJ1-4	CASSSRGQGAGEKLFF
TRBV7-2	-	TRBJ1-2	CASSTGRYGYTF
TRBV5-1	-	TRBJ2-5	CASSLVSETQYF
TRBV5-6	TRBD1	TRBJ1-4	CASSPGTGDEKLFF
TRBV4-1	-	TRBJ2-2	CASSQEGGLLTGELFF
TRBV7-2	-	TRBJ2-3	CASSFGSTDTQYF
TRBV28	-	TRBJ1-1	CASSSAQPNTEAFF
TRBV6-5	-	TRBJ1-1	CASSPGEGTEAFF
TRBV29-1	-	TRBJ1-1	CSVLASRVSYTEAFF
TRBV6-5	TRBD1	TRBJ2-7	CASRTGGGYEQYF
TRBV9	TRBD1	TRBJ1-3	CASSVGPGQGYSGNTIYF
TRBV5-4	TRBD2	TRBJ2-3	CASSLVSGLARDTQYF
TRBV6-5	-	TRBJ2-5	CASSYSGGKETQYF